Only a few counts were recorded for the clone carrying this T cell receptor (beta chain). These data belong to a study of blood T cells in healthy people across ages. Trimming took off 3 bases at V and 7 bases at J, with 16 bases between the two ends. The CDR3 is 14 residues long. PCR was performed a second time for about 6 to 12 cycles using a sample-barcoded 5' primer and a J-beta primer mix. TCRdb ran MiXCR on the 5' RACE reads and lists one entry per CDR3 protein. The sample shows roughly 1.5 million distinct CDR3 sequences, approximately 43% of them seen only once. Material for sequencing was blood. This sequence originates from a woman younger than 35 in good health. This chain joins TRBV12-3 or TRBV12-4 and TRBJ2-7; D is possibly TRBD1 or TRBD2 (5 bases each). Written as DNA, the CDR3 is TGTGCCAGCAGTTTCTCGGGACGGGTCTATGAGCAGTACTTC. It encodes CASSFSGRVYEQYF.